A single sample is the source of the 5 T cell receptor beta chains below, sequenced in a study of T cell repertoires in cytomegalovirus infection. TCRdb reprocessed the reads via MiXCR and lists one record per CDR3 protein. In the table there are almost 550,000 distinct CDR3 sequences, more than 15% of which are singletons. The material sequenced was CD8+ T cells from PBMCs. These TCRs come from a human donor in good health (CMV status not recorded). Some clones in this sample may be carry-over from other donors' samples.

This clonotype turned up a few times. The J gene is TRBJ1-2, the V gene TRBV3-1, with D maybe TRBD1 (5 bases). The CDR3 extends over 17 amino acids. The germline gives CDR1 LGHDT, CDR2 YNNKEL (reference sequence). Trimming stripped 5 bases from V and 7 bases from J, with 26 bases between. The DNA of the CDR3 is TGTGCCAGCAGCTCGTGGCGGGACGGGTCGGTGGTGGCTGGCTACACCTTC. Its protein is CASSSWRDGSVVAGYTF.

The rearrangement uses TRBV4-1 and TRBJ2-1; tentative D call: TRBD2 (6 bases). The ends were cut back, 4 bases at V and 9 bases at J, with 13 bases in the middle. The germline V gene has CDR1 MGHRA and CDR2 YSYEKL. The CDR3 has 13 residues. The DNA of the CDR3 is TGCGCCAGCAGCCCTACGGCGGGGCGTGAGCAGTTCTTC. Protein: CASSPTAGREQFF.

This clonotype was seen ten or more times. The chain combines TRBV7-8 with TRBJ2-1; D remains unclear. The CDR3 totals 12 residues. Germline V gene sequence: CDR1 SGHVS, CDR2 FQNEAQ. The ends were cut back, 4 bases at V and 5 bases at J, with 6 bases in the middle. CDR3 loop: CASSSSHNEQFF. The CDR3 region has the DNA TGTGCCAGCAGCTCCAGTCACAATGAGCAGTTCTTC.

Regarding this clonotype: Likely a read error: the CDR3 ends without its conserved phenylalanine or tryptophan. The CDR3 DNA reads as TGTGCCAGCAGTCCGGACCGGAGCTCCTACAATGAGCAGTTCTTA. Residues: CASSPDRSSYNEQFL. The V and J genes are TRBV28 and TRBJ2-1; D unclear. Germline V lookup: CDR1 MDHEN, CDR2 SYDVKM. V lost 5 bases to trimming and J lost 0 bases, with 11 bases between them. CDR3 length: 15 amino acids.

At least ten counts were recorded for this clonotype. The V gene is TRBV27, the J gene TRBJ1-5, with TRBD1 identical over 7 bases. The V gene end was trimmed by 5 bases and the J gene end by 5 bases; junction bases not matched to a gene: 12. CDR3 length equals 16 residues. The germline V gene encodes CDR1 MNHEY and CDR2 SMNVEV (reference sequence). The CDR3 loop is CASSPILDRVDQPQHF. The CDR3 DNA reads TGTGCCAGCAGTCCGATTCTCGACAGGGTAGATCAGCCCCAGCATTTT.